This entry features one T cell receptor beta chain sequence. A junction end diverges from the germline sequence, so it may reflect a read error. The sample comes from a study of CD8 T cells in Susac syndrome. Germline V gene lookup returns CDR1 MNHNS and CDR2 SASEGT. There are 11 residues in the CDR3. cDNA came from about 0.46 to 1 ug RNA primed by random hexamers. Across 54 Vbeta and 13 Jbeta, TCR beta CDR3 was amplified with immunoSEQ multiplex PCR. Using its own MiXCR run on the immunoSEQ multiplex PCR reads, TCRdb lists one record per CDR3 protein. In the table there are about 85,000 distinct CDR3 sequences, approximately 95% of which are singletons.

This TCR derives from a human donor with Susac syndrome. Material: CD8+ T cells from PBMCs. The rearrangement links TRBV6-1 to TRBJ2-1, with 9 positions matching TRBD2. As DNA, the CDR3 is TGTGCCAGCTCGCGGGAGGGCATCCGGATCTTC. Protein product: CASSREGIRIF.